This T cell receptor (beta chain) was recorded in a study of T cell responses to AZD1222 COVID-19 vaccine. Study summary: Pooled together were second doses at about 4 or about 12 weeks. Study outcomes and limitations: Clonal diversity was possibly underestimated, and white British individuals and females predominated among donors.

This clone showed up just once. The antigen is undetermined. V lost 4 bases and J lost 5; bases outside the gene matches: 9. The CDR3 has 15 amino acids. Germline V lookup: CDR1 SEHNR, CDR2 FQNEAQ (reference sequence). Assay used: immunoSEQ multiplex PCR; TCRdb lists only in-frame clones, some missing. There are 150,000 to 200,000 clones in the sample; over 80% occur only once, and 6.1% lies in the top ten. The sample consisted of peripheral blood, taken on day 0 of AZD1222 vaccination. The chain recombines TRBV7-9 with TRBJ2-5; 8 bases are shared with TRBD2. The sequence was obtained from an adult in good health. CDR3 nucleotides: TGTGCCAGCAGCTCGACGCGGGGGGTATGGGAGACCCAGTACTTC. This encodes CASSSTRGVWETQYF.